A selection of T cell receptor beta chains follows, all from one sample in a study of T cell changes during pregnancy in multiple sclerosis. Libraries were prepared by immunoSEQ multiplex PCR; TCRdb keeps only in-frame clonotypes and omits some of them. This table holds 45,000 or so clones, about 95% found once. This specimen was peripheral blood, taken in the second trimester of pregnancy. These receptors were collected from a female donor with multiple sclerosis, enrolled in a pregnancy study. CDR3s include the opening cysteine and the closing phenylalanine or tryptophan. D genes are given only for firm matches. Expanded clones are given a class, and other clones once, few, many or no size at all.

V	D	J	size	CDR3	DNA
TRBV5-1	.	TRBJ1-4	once	CASSPDLDEKLFF	TGCGCCAGCAGCCCTGACTTGGATGAAAAACTGTTTTTT
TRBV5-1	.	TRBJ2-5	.	CASSPGLRETQYF	TGCGCCAGCAGCCCGGGATTGAGGGAGACCCAGTACTTC
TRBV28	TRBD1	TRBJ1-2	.	CASSLGTGNGYTF	TGTGCCAGCAGTTTAGGGACAGGGAATGGCTACACCTTC
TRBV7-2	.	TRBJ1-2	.	CASSLEFTGSYGYTF	TGTGCCAGCAGCTTAGAGTTTACGGGAAGCTATGGCTACACCTTC
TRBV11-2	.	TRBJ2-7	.	CASSLVQGPDEQYF	TGTGCCAGCAGCTTAGTCCAGGGGCCGGACGAGCAGTACTTC
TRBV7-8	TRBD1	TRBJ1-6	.	CASSSSGQGGSPLHF	TGTGCCAGCAGCTCCAGCGGACAGGGAGGGTCACCCCTCCACTTT
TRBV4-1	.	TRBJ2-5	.	CASSLHPRAETQYF	TGCGCCAGCAGCCTTCATCCCAGGGCTGAGACCCAGTACTTC
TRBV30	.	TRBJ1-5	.	CAWSNGGGNQPQHF	TGTGCCTGGAGTAACGGGGGTGGCAATCAGCCCCAGCATTTT
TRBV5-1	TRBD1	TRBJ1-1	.	CASSLFRDRNTEAFF	TGCGCCAGCAGCCTATTCAGGGACAGGAACACTGAAGCTTTCTTT
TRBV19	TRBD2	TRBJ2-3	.	CASSIGLAGTDTQYF	TGTGCCAGTAGTATAGGACTAGCGGGCACAGATACGCAGTATTTT
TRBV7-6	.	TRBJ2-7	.	CASSWRAEEQYF	TGTGCCAGCAGCTGGAGGGCTGAAGAGCAGTACTTC
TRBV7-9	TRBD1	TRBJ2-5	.	CASSPRGGQGTKTQYF	TGTGCCAGCAGCCCCCGAGGGGGCCAGGGGACAAAGACCCAGTACTTC
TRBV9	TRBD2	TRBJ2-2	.	CASSYGLAGAKNTGELFF	TGTGCCAGCAGCTATGGACTAGCGGGAGCAAAGAACACCGGGGAGCTGTTTTTT
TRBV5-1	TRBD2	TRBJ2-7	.	CASKETSGGILGQYF	TGCGCCAGCAAAGAAACTAGCGGGGGGATTTTGGGGCAGTACTTC
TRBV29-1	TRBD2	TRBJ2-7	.	CSVGGGDYYEQYF	TGCAGCGTTGGTGGCGGGGACTACTACGAGCAGTACTTC
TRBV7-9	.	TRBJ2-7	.	CASSLIAHEQYF	TGTGCCAGCAGCTTAATAGCCCACGAGCAGTACTTC
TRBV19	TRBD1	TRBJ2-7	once	CASSEGQGAYEQYF	TGTGCCAGCTCCGAGGGACAGGGTGCCTACGAGCAGTACTTC
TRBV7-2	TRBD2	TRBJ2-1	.	CASSLGLAGGQGEQFF	TGTGCCAGCAGCTTAGGACTAGCGGGAGGTCAAGGAGAGCAGTTCTTC
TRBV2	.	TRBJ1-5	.	CASIRDSNQPQHF	TGTGCCAGCATTAGAGATAGCAATCAGCCCCAGCATTTT
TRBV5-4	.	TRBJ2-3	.	CASSLETPPQYF	TGTGCCAGCAGCTTGGAAACACCACCCCAGTATTTT
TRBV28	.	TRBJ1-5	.	CASSFGVLQPQHF	TGTGCCAGCAGTTTCGGGGTATTACAGCCCCAGCATTTT
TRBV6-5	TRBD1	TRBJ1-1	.	CASRRTGAEAFF	TGTGCCAGCAGACGGACAGGGGCGGAAGCTTTCTTT
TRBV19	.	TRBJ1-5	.	CASTLVRGGSQPQHF	TGTGCCAGTACCCTGGTTAGGGGAGGCAGCCAGCCCCAGCATTTT
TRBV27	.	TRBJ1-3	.	CARNCQSSRFPSGNTIYF	TGTGCCAGGAATTGTCAAAGTTCGAGGTTCCCCTCTGGAAACACCATATATTTT